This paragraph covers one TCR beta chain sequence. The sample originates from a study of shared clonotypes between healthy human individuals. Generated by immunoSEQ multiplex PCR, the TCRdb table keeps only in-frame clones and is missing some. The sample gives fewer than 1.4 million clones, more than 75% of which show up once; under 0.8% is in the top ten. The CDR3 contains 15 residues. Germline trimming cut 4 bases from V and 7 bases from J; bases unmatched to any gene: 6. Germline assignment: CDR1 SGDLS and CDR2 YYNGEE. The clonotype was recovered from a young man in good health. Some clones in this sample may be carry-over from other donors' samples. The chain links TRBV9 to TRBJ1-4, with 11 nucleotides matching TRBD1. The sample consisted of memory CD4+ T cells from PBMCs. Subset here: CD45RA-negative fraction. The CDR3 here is CASSSRGTGGEKLFF. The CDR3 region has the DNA TGTGCCAGCAGCTCCCGCGGGACAGGGGGTGAAAAACTGTTTTTT.